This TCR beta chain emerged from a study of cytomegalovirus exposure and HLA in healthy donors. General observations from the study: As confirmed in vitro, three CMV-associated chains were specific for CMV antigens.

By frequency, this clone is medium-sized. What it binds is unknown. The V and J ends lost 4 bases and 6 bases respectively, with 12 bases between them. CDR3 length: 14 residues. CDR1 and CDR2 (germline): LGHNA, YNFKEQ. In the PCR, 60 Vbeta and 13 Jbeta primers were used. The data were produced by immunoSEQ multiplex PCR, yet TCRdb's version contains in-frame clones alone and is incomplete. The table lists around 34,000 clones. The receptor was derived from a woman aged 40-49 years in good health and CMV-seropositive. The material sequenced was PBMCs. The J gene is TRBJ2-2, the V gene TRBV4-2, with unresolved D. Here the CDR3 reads CASSRASEAGELFF. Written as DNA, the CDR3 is TGTGCCAGCAGCCGAGCTAGTGAGGCCGGGGAGCTGTTTTTT.